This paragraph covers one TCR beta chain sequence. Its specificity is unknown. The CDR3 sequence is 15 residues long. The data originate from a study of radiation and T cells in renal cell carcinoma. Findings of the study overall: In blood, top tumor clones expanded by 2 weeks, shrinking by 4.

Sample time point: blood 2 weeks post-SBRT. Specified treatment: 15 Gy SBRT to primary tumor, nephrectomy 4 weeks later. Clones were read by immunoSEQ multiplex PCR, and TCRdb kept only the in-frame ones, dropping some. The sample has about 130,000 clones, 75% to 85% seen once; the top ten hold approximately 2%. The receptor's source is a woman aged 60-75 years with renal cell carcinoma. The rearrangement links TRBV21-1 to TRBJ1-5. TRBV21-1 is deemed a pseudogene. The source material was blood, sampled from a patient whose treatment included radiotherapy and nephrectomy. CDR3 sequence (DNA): TGTGCCAGCAGCATCCCCCCGGGCGGGAATCAGCCCCAGCATTTT. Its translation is CASSIPPGGNQPQHF.